This T cell receptor (beta chain) comes out of a study of cytomegalovirus exposure and HLA in healthy donors. The germline V gene encodes CDR1 SEHNR and CDR2 FQNEAQ (reference sequence). There are 16 residues in the CDR3. With V trimmed by 3 bases and J by 3 bases, 3 bases remained unmatched. Both 60 Vbeta primers and 13 Jbeta primers went into the PCR. Produced via immunoSEQ multiplex PCR; TCRdb's table is partial and in-frame only. Counted here are about 110,000 clones, less than 85% occurring once; the ten biggest clones make up 3.5% to 4%. Material: PBMCs. This sequence originates from a man between 60 and 75 years old in good health and CMV-seronegative. The V call is TRBV7-9, the J call TRBJ1-5; 12 nucleotides line up with TRBD1. DNA for the CDR3: TGTGCCAGCAGCTTTGGGACAGGGGGCATCAATCAGCCCCAGCATTTT. Encoded protein: CASSFGTGGINQPQHF.